The 7 T cell receptor beta chains listed next were all sequenced from one sample in a study of T cell changes during pregnancy in multiple sclerosis. Clones were read by immunoSEQ multiplex PCR, and TCRdb kept only the in-frame ones, dropping some. In the table there are under 80,000 clones, approximately 94% of which are singletons. Sample: peripheral blood, taken in the third trimester of pregnancy. The receptors derive from a female donor with multiple sclerosis, enrolled in a pregnancy study.

This clone was counted a single time. The chain joins TRBV7-2 to TRBJ1-6, with D possibly matching TRBD1 (5 bases). Germline V gene data show CDR1 as SGHTA and CDR2 as FQGNSA. Trimming left V 0 bases short and J 8 bases short, with 17 bases between. CDR3 length: 17 residues. CDR3 nucleotides: TGTGCCAGCAGCTTAGCGCTGGGAGGGGTCAGTCATTCACCCCTCCACTTT. Translating it yields CASSLALGGVSHSPLHF.

This rearrangement joins TRBV19 to TRBJ2-1; D may be TRBD1 (5 bases). The germline gives CDR1 LNHDA, CDR2 SQIVND (reference sequence). Trimming shortened V by 5 bases and J by 2 bases, and 10 bases separated the two germline ends. The CDR3 is made up of 14 amino acids. CDR3 protein: CASSFDSTYNEQFF. The DNA of the CDR3 is TGTGCCAGTAGTTTTGACAGTACCTACAATGAGCAGTTCTTC.

This chain uses TRBV5-6 with TRBJ1-5, with D uncertain. The CDR3 length is 14 residues. Trimming took off 0 bases at V and 2 bases at J, with 6 bases between the two ends. Germline loops: CDR1 SGHDT, CDR2 YYEEEE. CDR3 sequence: CASSLATGNQPQHF. As DNA, the CDR3 is TGTGCCAGCAGCTTGGCTACAGGCAATCAGCCCCAGCATTTT.

V is TRBV11-3 and J is TRBJ1-1; 8 bases fit TRBD1. Unmatched junction bases numbered 9, after V lost 7 bases and J lost 8 bases. The CDR3 is made up of 13 amino acids. Germline assignment: CDR1 SGHNT and CDR2 YENEEA. The CDR3 DNA follows: TGTGCCAGCACCGACGGGACAGGAAAAGAAGCTTTCTTT. Translation: CASTDGTGKEAFF.

The chain combines TRBV19 with TRBJ2-7; D call uncertain. The CDR3 runs 13 residues. The ends were cut back, 3 bases at V and 0 bases at J, with 6 bases in the middle. CDR1 is LNHDA and CDR2 is SQIVND in the germline V gene (reference sequence). This CDR3 reads CASSISFSYEQYF. The DNA for the CDR3 is TGTGCCAGTAGTATCTCCTTCTCCTACGAGCAGTACTTC.

CDR3 in DNA: TGCGCCAGCAGCCAACAGGGGGCGGGGGATGAAAAACTGTTTTTT. It yields the protein CASSQQGAGDEKLFF. The chain recombines TRBV4-1 with TRBJ1-4, with TRBD1 matching 8 bases. CDR1 is MGHRA and CDR2 is YSYEKL in the germline V gene. With 2 bases clipped from V and 6 bases from J, the junction kept 5 bases outside the gene matches. This CDR3 contains 15 residues.

This clone turned up a few times. The chain links TRBV21-1 to TRBJ1-1; the table gives TRBD1 as D, unverified against the DNA. TRBV21-1 is deemed a pseudogene. The CDR3 contains 13 residues. The CDR3 nucleotides read TGTGCCAGCAGCCGGACAGGGTTTGGTGAAGCTTTCTTT. Protein product: CASSRTGFGEAFF.